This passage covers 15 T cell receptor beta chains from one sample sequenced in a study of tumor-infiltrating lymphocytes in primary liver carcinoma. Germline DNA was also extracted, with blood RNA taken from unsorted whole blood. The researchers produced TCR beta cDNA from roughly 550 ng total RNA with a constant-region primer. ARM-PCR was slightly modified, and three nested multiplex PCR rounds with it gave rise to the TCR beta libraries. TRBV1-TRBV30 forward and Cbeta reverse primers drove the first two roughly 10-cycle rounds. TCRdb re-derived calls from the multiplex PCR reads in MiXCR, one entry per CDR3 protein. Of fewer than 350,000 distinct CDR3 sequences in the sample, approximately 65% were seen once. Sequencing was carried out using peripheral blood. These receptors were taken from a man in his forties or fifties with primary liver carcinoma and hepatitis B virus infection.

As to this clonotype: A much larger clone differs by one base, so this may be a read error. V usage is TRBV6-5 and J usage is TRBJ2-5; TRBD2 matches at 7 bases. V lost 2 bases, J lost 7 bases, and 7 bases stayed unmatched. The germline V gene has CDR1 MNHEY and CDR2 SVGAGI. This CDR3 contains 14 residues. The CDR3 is CASSYLGGKGTQYF. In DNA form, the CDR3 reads TGTGCCAGCAGTTACCTCGGGGGGAAGGGGACCCAGTACTTC.

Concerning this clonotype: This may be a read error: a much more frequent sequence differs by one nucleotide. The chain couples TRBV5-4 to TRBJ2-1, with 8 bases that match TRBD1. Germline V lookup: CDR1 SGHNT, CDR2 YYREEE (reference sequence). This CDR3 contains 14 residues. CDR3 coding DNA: TGTGTCAGCAGCTTGGACAGGGCGAGGTGGGGGGAGTTCTTC. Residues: CVSSLDRARWGEFF.

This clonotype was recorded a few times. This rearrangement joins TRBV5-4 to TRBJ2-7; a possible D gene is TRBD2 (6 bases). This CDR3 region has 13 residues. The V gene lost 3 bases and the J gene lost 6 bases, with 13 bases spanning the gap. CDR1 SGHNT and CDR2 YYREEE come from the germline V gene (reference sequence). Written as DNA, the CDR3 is TGTGCCAGCAGCTCCCCGGGGGTTGGCGAGCAGTACTTC. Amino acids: CASSSPGVGEQYF.

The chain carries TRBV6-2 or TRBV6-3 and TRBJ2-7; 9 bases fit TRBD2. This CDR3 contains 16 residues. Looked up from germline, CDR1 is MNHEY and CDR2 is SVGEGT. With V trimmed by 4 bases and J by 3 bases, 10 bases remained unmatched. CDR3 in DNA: TGTGCCAGCAGTTCTATACTAGCGGGCGCTTTCTACGAGCAGTACTTC. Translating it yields CASSSILAGAFYEQYF.

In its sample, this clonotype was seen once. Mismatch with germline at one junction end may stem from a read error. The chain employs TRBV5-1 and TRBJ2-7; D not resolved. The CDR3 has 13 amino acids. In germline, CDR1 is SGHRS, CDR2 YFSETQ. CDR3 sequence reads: CASNLIETYEQYF. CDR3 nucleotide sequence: TGCGCCAGCAACTTGATCGAGACCTACGAGCAGTACTTC.

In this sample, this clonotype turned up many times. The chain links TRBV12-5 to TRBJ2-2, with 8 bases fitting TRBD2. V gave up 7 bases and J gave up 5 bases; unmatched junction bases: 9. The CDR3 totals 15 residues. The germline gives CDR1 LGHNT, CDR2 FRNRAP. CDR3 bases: TGTGCTAGTGCCGGAAGCGGGAGCGGGACCGGGGAGCTGTTTTTT. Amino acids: CASAGSGSGTGELFF. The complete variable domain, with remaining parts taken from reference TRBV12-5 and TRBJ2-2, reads DARVTQTPRHKVTEMGQEVTMRCQPILGHNTVFWYRQTMMQGLELLAYFRNRAPLDDSGMPKDRFSAEMPDATLATLKIQPSEPRDSAVYFCASAGSGSGTGELFFGEGSRLTVL.

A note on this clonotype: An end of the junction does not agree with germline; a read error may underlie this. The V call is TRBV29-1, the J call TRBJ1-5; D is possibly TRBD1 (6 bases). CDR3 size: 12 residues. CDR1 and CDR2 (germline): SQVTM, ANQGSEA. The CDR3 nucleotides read TGCAGCGACCAACAGGGAAATCAGCCCCAGCACTTT. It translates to CSDQQGNQPQHF. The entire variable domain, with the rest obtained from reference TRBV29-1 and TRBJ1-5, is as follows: SAVISQKPSRDICQRGTSLTIQCQVDSQVTMMFWYRQQPGQSLTLIATANQGSEATYESGFVIDKFPISRPNLTFSTLTVSNMSPEDSSIYLCSDQQGNQPQHFGDGTRLSIL.

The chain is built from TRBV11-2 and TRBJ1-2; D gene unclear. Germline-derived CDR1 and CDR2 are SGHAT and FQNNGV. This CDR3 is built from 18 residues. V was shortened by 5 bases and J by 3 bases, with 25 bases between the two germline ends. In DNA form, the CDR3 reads TGTGCCAGCAGCCCATCGATAGACTCCTCACTCGGCGACTATGGCTACACCTTC. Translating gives CASSPSIDSSLGDYGYTF.

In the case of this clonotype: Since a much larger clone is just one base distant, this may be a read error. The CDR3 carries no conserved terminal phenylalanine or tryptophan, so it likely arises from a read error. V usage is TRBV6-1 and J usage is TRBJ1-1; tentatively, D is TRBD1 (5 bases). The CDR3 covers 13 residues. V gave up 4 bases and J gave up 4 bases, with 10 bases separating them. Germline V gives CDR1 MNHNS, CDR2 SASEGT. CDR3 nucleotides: TGTGCCAGCAGTGTGGGGGGAGGCACTGAAGCTTTCCTT. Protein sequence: CASSVGGGTEAFL.

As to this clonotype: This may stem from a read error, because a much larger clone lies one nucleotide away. The CDR3 nucleotides read TGTGCCAGCAGTTCGAGCACAAATGTAGGAGAGACCCAGTACTTC. It specifies CASSSSTNVGETQYF. The chain has TRBV28 and TRBJ2-5; D is unclear. Germline V gene sequence: CDR1 MDHEN, CDR2 SYDVKM. There are 15 residues in the CDR3. V lost 4 bases and J 4 bases, leaving 16 bases between the germline ends. The whole variable domain, remainder taken from reference TRBV28 and TRBJ2-5, is DVKVTQSSRYLVKRTGEKVFLECVQDMDHENMFWYRQDPGLGLRLIYFSYDVKMKEKGDIPEGYSVSREKKERFSLILESASTNQTSMYLCASSSSTNVGETQYFGPGTRLLVL.

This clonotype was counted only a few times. This chain's CDR3 is CASSYRGGSGNTIYF. The CDR3 DNA reads as TGTGCCAGCAGTTACAGGGGCGGCTCTGGAAACACCATATATTTT. The chain combines TRBV6-5 with TRBJ1-3, with D possibly matching TRBD1 (5 bases). Germline assignment: CDR1 MNHEY and CDR2 SVGAGI. V lost 2 bases to trimming and J lost 0 bases, with 8 bases between them. The length of the CDR3 is 15 residues.

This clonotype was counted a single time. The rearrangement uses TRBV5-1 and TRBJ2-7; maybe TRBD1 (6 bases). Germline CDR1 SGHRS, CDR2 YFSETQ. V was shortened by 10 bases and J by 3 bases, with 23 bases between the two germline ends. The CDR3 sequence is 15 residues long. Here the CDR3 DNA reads TGCGCCTGTAGCTTGCTTTCAGGGGTTGTCTACGAGCAGTACTTC. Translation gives CACSLLSGVVYEQYF. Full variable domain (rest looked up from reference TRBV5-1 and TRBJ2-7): KAGVTQTPRYLIKTRGQQVTLSCSPISGHRSVSWYQQTPGQGLQFLFEYFSETQRNKGNFPGRFSGRQFSNSRSEMNVSTLELGDSALYLCACSLLSGVVYEQYFGPGTRLTVT.

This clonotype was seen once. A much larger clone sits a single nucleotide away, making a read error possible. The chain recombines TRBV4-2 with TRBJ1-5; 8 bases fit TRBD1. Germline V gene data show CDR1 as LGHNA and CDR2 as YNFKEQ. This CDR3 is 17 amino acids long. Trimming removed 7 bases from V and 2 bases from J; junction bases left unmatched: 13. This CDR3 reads CASTQQGANGCNQPQHF. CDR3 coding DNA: TGTGCCAGCACCCAGCAGGGGGCAAATGGGTGCAATCAGCCCCAGCATTTT.

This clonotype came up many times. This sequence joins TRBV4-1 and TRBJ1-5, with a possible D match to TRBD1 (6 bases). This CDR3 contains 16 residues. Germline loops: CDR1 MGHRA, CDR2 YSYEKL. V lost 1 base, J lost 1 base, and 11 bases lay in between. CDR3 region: CASSQVLGGSNQPQHF. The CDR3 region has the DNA TGCGCCAGCAGCCAAGTGTTAGGGGGGAGCAATCAGCCCCAGCATTTT.

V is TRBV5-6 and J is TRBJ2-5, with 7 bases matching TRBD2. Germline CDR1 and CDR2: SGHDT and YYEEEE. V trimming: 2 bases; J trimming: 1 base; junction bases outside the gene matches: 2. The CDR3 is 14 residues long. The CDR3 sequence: CASSLLASQETQYF. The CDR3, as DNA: TGTGCCAGCAGCTTACTAGCGAGCCAAGAGACCCAGTACTTC.